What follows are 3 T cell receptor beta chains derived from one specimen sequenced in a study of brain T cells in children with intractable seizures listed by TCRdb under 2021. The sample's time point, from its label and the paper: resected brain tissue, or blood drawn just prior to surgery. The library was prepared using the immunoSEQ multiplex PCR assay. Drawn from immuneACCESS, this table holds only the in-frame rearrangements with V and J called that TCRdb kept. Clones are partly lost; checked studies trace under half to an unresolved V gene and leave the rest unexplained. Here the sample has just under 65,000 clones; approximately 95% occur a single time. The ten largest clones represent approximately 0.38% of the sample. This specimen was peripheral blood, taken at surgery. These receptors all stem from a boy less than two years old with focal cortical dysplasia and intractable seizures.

CDR3 sequence (DNA): TGTGCCAGCAGTTTAGCGGGAGGCACCGGGGAGCTGTTTTTT. Translated, it gives CASSLAGGTGELFF. The rearrangement links TRBV28 to TRBJ2-2, with 8 bases fitting TRBD2. The CDR3 loop spans 14 amino acids. The V gene end was trimmed by 2 bases and the J gene end by 4 bases; junction bases not matched to a gene: 0. CDR1 is MDHEN, CDR2 SYDVKM, per germline.

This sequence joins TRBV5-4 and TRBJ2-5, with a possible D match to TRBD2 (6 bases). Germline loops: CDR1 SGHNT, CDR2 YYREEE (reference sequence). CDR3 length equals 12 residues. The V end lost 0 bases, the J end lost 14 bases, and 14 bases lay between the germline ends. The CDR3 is CASSLDSGNSYF. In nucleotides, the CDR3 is TGTGCCAGCAGCTTGGATAGCGGAAACTCTTACTTC.

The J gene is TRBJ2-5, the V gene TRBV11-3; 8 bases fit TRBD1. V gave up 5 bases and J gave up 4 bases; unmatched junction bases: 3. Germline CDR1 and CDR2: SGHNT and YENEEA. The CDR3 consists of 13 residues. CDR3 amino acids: CASSPGQGETQYF. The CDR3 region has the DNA TGTGCCAGCAGCCCCGGACAGGGAGAGACCCAGTACTTC.